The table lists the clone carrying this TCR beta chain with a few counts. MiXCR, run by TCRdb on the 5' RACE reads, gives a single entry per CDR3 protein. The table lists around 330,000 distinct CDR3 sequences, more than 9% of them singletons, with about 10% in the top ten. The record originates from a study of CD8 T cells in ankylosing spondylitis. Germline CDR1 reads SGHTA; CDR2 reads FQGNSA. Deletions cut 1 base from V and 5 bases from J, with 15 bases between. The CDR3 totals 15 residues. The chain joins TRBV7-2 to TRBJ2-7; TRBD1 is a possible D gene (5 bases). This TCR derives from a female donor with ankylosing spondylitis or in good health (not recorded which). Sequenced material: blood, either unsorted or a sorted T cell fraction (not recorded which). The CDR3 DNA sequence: TGTGCCAGCAGCTTAGTCTGGGCAGGGATCAACGAGCAGTACTTC. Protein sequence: CASSLVWAGINEQYF.